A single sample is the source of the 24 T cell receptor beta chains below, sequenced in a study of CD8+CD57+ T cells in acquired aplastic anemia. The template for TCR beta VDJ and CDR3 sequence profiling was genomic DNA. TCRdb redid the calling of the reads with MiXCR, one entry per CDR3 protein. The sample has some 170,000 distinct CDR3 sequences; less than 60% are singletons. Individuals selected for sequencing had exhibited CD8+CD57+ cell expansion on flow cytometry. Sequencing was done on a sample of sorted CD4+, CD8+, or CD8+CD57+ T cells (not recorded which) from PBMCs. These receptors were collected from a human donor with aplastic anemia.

CDR3 loop: CVSSGASSYNEQFF. The DNA for the CDR3 is TGTGTCTCTAGCGGGGCGAGCTCCTACAATGAGCAGTTCTTC. The rearrangement links TRBV10-3 to TRBJ2-1; TRBD2 aligns across 9 bases. CDR3 size: 14 residues. The germline CDR1 and CDR2 sequences are ENHRY and SYGVKD.

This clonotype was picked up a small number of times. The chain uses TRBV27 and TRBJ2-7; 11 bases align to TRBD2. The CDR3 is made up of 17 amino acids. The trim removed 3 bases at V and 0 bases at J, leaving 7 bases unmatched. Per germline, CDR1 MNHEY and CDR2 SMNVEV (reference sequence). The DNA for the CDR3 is TGTGCCAGCAGTTTTCTAGCGGGGGGCTCAAGCTCCTACGAGCAGTACTTC. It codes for CASSFLAGGSSSYEQYF.

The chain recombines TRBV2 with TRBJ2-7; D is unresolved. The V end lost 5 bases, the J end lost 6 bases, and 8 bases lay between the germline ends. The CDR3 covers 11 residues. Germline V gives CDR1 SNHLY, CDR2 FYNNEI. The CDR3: CASSSIIEQYF. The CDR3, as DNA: TGTGCCAGCAGTTCCATTATCGAGCAGTACTTC.

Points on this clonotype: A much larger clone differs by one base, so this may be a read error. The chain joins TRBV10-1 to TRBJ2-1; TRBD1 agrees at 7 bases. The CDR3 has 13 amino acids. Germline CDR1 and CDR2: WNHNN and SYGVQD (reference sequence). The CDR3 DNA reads TGTGCCAGCAGTCGGGACAGTGTTAATGAGCAGCTCTTC. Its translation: CASSRDSVNEQLF.

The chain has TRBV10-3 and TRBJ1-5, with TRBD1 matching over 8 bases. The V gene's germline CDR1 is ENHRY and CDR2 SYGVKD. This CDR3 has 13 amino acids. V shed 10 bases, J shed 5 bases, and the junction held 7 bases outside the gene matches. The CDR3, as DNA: TGTGCCAGCGGGACAGGACAGGATCAGCCCCAGCATTTT. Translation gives CASGTGQDQPQHF.

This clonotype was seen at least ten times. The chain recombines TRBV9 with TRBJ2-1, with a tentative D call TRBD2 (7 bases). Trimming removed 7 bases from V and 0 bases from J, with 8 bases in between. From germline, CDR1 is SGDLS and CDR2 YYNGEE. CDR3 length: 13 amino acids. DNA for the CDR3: TGTGCCAGCGGGGGGGCCTCCTACAATGAGCAGTTCTTC. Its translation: CASGGASYNEQFF.

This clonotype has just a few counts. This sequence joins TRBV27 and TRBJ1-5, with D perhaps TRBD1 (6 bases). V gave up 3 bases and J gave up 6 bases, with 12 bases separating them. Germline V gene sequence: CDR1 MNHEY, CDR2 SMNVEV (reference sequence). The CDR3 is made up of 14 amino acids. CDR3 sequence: CASSFAGAAQPQHF. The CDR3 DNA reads TGTGCCAGCAGTTTTGCAGGGGCTGCTCAGCCCCAGCATTTT.

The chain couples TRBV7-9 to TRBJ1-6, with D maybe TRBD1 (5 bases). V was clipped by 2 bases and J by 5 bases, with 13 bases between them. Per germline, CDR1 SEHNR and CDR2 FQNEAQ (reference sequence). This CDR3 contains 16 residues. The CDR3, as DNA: TGTGCCAGCAGCTTACAGTCCTCGGGACATAATTCACCCCTCCACTTT. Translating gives CASSLQSSGHNSPLHF.

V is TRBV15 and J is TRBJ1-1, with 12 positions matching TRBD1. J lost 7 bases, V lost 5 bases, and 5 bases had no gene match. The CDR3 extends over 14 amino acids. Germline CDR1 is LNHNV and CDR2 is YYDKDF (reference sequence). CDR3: CATSYGTGGDEAFF. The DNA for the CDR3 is TGTGCCACCAGCTACGGGACAGGGGGCGATGAAGCTTTCTTT.

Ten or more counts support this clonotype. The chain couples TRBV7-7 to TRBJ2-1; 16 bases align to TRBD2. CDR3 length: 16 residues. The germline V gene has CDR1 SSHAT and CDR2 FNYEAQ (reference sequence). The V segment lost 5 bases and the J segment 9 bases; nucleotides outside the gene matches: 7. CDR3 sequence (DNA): TGTGCCAGCAGCCCAGGGACTAGCGGGGGGGCCGCTGAGCAGTTCTTC. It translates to CASSPGTSGGAAEQFF.

The CDR3 DNA reads TGTGCCAGCAGTGAACGTAAAGGGGGGAACACTGAAGCTTTCTTT. It encodes CASSERKGGNTEAFF. The chain uses TRBV25-1 and TRBJ1-1, with TRBD1 as a possible D gene (6 bases). V dropped 2 bases and J dropped 1 base, with 11 bases sitting between them. Germline loops: CDR1 MGHDK, CDR2 SYGVNS. This CDR3 spans 15 amino acids.

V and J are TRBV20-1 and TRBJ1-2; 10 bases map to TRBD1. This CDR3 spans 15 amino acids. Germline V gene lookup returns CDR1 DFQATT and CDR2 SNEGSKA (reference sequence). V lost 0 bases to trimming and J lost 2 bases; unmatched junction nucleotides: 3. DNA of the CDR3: TGCAGTGCTAGAGAACTGGGACAGGGGAACTATGGCTACACCTTC. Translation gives CSARELGQGNYGYTF.

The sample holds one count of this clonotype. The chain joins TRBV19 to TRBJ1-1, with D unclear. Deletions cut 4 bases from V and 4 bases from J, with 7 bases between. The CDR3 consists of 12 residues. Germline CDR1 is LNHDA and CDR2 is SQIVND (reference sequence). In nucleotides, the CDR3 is TGTGCCAGTAGTAGGATTCCCACTGAAGCTTTCTTT. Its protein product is CASSRIPTEAFF.

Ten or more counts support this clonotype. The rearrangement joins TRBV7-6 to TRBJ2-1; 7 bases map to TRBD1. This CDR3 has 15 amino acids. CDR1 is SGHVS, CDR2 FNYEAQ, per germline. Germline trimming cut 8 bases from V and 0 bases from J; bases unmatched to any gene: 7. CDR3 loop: CASAKSGGSYNEQFF. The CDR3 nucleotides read TGTGCCAGCGCGAAGTCAGGGGGCTCCTACAATGAGCAGTTCTTC.

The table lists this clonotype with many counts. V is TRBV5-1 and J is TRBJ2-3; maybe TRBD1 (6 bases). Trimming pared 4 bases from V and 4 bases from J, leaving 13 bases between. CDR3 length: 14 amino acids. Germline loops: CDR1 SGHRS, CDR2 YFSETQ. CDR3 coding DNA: TGCGCCAGCAGCCGGACACAGGGTTCAGATACGCAGTATTTT. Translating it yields CASSRTQGSDTQYF.

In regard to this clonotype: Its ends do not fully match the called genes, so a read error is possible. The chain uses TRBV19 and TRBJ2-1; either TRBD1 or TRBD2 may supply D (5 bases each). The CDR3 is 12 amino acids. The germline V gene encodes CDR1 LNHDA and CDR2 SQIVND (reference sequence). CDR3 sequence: CAGSGTHSEQFF. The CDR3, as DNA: TGTGCCGGTAGTGGGACCCATTCAGAGCAGTTCTTC.

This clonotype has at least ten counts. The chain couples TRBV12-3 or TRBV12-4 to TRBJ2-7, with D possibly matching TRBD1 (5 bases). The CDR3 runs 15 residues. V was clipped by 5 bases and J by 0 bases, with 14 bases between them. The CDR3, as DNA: TGTGCCAGCAGTACAGACAGCCTGGGCTCCTACGAGCAGTACTTC. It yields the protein CASSTDSLGSYEQYF.

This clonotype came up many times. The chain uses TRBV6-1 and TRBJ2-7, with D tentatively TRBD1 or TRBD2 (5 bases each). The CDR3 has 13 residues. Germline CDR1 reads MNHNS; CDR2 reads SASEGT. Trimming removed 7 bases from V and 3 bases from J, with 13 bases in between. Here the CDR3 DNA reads TGTGCCAGCATGGGGACCCCCCGCTACGAGCAGTACTTC. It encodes CASMGTPRYEQYF.

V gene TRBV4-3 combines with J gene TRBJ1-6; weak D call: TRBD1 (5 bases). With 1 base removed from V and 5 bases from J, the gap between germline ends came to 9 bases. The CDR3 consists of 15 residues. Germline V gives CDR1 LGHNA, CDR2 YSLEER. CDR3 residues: CASSQGDGDNSPLHF. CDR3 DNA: TGCGCCAGCAGCCAAGGGGACGGCGATAATTCACCCCTCCACTTT.

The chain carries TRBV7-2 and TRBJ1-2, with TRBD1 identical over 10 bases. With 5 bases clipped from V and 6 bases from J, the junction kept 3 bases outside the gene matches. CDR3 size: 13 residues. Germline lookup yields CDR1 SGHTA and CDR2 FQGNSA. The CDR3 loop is CASSLGTGDGYTF. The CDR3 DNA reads TGTGCCAGCAGCCTAGGGACAGGGGATGGCTACACCTTC.

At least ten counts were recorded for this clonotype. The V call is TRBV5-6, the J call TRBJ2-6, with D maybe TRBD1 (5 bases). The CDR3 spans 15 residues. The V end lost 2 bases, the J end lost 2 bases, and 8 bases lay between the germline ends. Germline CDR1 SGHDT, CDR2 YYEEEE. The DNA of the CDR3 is TGTGCCAGCAGCTTAGAAGGGGCTGGGGCCAACGTCCTGACTTTC. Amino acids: CASSLEGAGANVLTF.

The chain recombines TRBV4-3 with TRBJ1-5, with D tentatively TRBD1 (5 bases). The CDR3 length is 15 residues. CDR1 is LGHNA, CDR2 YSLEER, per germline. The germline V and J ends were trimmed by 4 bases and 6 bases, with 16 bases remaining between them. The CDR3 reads CASSPNLGGSQPQHF. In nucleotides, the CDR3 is TGCGCCAGCAGCCCGAATCTGGGGGGGAGTCAGCCCCAGCATTTT.

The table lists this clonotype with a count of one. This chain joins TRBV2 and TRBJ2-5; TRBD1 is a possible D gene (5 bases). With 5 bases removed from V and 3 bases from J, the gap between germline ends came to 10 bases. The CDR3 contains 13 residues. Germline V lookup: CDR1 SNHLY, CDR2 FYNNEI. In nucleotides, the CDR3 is TGTGCCAGCAGTAGCGACAGAAAAGAGACCCAGTACTTC. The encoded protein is CASSSDRKETQYF.

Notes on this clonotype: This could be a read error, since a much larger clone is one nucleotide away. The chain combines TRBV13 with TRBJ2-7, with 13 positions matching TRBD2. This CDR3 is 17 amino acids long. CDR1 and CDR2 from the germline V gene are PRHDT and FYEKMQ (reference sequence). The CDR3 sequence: CASSLRLAGGKTYERYF. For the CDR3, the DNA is TGTGCCAGCAGCTTAAGACTAGCGGGGGGCAAGACCTACGAGCGGTACTTC.